The sequence of this T cell receptor (beta chain) was determined in a study of T cell clonotyping in hematopoietic cell transplantation. Regarding the study as a whole: Without cell sorting, CD4 versus CD8 contributions remain unresolved. Recipient TCR diversity dropped after transplant; expanded clonotypes rose from day 30 to 180.

Data came from immunoSEQ multiplex PCR; TCRdb stores just in-frame clones and leaves some out. The table records roughly 38,000 clones, approximately 88% of them present only once. For this clone: What it recognizes is unknown.

This sequence originates from a woman in her thirties or forties in good health. Some clones in this sample may be carry-over from other donors' samples. Sequencing used peripheral blood mononuclear cells.

CDR3 region: CASSTQGARAGELFF. In DNA, the CDR3 is TGTGCCAGCAGTACACAGGGGGCGCGCGCCGGGGAGCTGTTTTTT. The chain has TRBV28 and TRBJ2-2; 9 bases map to TRBD1. J lost 6 bases, V lost 5 bases, and 7 bases had no gene match. From germline, CDR1 is MDHEN and CDR2 SYDVKM. The CDR3 length is 15 residues. The variable domain in full, completed from reference TRBV28 and TRBJ2-2, reads DVKVTQSSRYLVKRTGEKVFLECVQDMDHENMFWYRQDPGLGLRLIYFSYDVKMKEKGDIPEGYSVSREKKERFSLILESASTNQTSMYLCASSTQGARAGELFFGEGSRLTVL.